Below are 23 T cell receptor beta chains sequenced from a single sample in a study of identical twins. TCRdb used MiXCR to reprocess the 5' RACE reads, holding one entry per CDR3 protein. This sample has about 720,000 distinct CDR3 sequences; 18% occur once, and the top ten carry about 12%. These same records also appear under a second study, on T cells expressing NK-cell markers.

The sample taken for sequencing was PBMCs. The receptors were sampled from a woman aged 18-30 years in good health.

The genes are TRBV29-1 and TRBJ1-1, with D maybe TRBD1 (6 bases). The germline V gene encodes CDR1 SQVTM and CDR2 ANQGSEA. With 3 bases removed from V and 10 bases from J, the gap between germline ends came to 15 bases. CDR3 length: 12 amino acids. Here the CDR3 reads CSVDSPGVGAFF. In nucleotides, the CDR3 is TGCAGCGTTGATTCCCCAGGGGTCGGAGCTTTCTTT.

CDR3 amino acids: CASSYLKNTEAFF. The CDR3 DNA is TGTGCCAGCAGTTATCTGAAGAACACTGAAGCTTTCTTT. The chain is built from TRBV12-3 or TRBV12-4 and TRBJ1-1; D not certain. The CDR3 is made up of 13 amino acids. With 4 bases removed from V and 1 base from J, the gap between germline ends came to 7 bases.

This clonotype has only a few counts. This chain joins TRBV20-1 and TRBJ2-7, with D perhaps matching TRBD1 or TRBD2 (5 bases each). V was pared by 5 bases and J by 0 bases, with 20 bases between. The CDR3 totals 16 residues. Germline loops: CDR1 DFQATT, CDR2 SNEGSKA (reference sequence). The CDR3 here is CSAGGTGGSSSYEQYF. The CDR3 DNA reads TGCAGTGCTGGTGGGACCGGCGGTTCGAGCTCCTACGAGCAGTACTTC.

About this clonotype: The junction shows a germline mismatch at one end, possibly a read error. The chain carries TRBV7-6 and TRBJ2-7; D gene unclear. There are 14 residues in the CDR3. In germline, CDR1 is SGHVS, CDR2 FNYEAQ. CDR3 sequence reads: CASSLGAPSHEQYF. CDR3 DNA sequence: TGTGCCAGCAGCTTGGGCGCGCCCTCCCACGAGCAGTACTTC. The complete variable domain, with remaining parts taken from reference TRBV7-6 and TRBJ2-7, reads GAGVSQSPRYKVTKRGQDVALRCDPISGHVSLYWYRQALGQGPEFLTYFNYEAQQDKSGLPNDRFSAERPEGSISTLTIQRTEQRDSAMYRCASSLGAPSHEQYFGPGTRLTVT.

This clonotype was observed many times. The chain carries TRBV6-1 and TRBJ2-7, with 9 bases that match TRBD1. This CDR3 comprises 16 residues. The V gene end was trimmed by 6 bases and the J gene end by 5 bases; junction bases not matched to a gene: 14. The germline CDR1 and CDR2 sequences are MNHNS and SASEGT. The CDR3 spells CASSPGTGMELDEQYF. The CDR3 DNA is TGTGCCAGCAGCCCCGGGACAGGGATGGAGCTGGACGAGCAGTACTTC.

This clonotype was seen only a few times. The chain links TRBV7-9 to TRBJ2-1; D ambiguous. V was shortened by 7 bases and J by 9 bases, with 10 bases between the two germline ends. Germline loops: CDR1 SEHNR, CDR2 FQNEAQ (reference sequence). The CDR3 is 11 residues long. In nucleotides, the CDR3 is TGTGCCAGCACCTCGGGCAGTGAGCAGTTCTTC. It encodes CASTSGSEQFF.

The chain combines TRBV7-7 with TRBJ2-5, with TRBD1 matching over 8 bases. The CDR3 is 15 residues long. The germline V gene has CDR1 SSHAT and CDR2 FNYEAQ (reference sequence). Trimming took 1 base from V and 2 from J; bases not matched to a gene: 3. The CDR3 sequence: CASSLVRGPQETQYF. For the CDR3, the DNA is TGTGCCAGCAGCTTAGTCAGGGGGCCTCAAGAGACCCAGTACTTC.

CDR3: CSARPGSRGMNTEAFF. In DNA, the CDR3 is TGCAGTGCTCGGCCGGGTTCGAGGGGGATGAACACTGAAGCTTTCTTT. J is TRBJ1-1 and V is TRBV20-1; a possible D gene is TRBD1 (6 bases). The length of the CDR3 is 16 residues. Trimming removed 5 bases at V and 0 bases at J, with 19 bases between. Germline lookup yields CDR1 DFQATT and CDR2 SNEGSKA (reference sequence).

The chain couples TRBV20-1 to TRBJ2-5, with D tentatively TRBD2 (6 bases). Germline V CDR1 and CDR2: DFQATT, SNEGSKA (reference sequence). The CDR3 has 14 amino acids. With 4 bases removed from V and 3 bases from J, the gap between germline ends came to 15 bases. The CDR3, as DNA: TGCAGTGCTACCCGACGGGGGAGAGAAGAGACCCAGTACTTC. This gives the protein CSATRRGREETQYF.

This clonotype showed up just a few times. CDR3 residues: CASSRRQNQMNTEAFF. CDR3 in DNA: TGTGCCAGCAGCCGACGACAGAATCAAATGAACACTGAAGCTTTCTTT. V is TRBV7-6 and J is TRBJ1-1, with D maybe TRBD1 (5 bases). The V gene lost 5 bases and the J gene lost 0 bases, with 16 bases spanning the gap. From germline, CDR1 is SGHVS and CDR2 FNYEAQ. The CDR3 loop spans 16 amino acids.

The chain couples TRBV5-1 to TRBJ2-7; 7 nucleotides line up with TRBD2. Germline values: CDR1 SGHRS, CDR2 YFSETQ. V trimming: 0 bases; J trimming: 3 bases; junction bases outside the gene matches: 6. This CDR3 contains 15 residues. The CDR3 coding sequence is TGCGCCAGCAGCTTGGAGATCGGGGGGAACTACGAGCAGTACTTC. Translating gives CASSLEIGGNYEQYF.

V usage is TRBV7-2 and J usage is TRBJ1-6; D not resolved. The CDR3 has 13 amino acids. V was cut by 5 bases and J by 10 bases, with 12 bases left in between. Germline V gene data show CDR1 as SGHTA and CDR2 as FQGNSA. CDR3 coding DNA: TGTGCCAGCAGCCCCCATACAGAGTCACCCCTCCACTTT. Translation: CASSPHTESPLHF.

CDR3: CASSLPGGRGELFF. The CDR3 DNA sequence: TGTGCCAGCAGTTTACCCGGGGGCAGGGGGGAGCTGTTTTTT. The chain recombines TRBV12-3 or TRBV12-4 with TRBJ2-2; D possibly uses TRBD1 or TRBD2 (6 bases each). The CDR3 extends over 14 amino acids. V gave up 2 bases and J gave up 8 bases, with 12 bases separating them.

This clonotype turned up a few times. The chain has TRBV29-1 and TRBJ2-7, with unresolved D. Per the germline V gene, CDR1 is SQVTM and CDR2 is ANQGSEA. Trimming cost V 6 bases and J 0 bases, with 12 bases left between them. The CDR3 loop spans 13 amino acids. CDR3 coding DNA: TGCAGCGTCAAGGACGTGAGCTCCTACGAGCAGTACTTC. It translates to CSVKDVSSYEQYF.

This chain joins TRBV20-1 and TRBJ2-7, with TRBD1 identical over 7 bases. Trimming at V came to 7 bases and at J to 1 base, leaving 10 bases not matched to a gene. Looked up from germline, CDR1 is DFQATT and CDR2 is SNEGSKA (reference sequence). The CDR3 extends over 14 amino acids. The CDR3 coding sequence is TGCAGTGGATGGGCCGGGACAGATTCCTACGAGCAGTACTTC. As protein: CSGWAGTDSYEQYF.

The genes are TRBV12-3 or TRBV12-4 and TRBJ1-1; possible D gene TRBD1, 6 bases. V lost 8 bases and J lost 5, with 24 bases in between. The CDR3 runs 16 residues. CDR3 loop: CASGLGRGGLDTEAFF. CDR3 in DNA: TGTGCCAGCGGGTTGGGGAGAGGGGGGCTTGATACTGAAGCTTTCTTT.

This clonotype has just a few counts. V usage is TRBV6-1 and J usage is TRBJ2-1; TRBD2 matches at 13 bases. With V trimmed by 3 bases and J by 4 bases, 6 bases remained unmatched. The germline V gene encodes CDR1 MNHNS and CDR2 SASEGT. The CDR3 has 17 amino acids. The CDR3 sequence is CASSDGTSGEGYNEQFF. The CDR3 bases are TGTGCCAGCAGTGACGGGACTAGCGGGGAGGGATACAATGAGCAGTTCTTC.

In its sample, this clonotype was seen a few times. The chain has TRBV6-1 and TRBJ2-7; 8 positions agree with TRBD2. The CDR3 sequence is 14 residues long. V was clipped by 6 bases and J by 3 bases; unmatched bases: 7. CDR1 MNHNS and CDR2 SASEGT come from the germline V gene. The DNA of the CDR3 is TGTGCCAGCAGCGTAGCGGGGTTGGACTACGAGCAGTACTTC. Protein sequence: CASSVAGLDYEQYF.

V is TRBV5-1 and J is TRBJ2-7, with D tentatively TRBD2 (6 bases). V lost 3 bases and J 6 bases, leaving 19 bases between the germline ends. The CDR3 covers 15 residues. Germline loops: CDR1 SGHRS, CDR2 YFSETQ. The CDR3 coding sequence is TGCGCCAGCAGCTGGCTCGGCGGGATGGTTAGCGAGCAGTACTTC. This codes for CASSWLGGMVSEQYF.

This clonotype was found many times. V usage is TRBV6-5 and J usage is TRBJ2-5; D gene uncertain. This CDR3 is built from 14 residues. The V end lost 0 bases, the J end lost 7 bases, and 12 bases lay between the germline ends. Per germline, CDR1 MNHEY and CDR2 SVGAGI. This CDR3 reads CASSYSKQWGTQYF. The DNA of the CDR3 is TGTGCCAGCAGTTACTCGAAACAGTGGGGGACCCAGTACTTC.

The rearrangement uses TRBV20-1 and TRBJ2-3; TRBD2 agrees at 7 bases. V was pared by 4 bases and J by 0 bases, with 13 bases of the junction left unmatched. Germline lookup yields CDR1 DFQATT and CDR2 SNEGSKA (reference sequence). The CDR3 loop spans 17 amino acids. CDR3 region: CSATMASSGLSTDTQYF. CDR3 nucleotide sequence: TGCAGTGCTACCATGGCTAGTAGCGGGTTAAGCACAGATACGCAGTATTTT.

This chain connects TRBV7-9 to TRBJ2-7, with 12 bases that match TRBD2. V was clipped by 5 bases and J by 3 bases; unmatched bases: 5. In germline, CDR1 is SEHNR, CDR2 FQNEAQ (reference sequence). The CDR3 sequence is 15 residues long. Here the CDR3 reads CASSPRTSGNYEQYF. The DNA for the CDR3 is TGTGCCAGCAGCCCCAGGACTAGCGGGAACTACGAGCAGTACTTC.

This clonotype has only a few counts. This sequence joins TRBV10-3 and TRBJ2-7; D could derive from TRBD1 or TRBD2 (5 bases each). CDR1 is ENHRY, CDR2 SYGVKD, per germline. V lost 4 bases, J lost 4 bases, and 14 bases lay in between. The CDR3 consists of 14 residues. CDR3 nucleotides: TGTGCCATCAGTGGTACGGGACGGCATTACGAGCAGTACTTC. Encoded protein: CAISGTGRHYEQYF.